This record concerns one T cell receptor beta chain sequence. There is no known antigen for this receptor. No base qualities exist here, and no much larger clone lies one base off it. These data are taken from a study of graft-versus-host responses after intestinal transplantation (dated by TCRdb to about 2021). In terms of the full investigation: The transplants that recipients received were multivisceral, liver-intestinal, or isolated intestinal. Anti-thymocyte globulin induction was given to all recipients, followed by maintenance tacrolimus and steroids for approximately three years. Bulk TCR-beta CDR3 sequencing was used to track graft-versus-host and host-versus-graft alloreactive T cell clones in the graft, circulation and bone marrow after intestinal transplantation. Alloreactive clones were identified by sequencing pre-transplant mixed lymphocyte reaction products and comparing these products with unstimulated pre-transplant donor and recipient T cells. A cohort of about 25 intestinal transplant recipients, including one retransplant, was enrolled, and a few patients lacking pretransplant specimens were excluded. Donor T cell macrochimerism was defined as a peak of at least 4% donor T cells among recipient peripheral blood mononuclear cells. Rather than going through the commercial service, samples from a few later patients were sequenced in-house on an Illumina MiSeq and processed with MiXCR.

The full study reports these points: The relatively low number and heterogeneity of intestinal transplant patients limited the conclusions. Patients with donor T cell macrochimerism had high GvH to HvG T cell clonal ratios in their allografts. Early after transplant, peak levels of circulating GvH clones were associated with declines in HvG clones. GvH clones turned up in recipient bone marrow, with some appearing earlier in ileal mucosa or blood, a pattern consistent with an intestinal mucosal origin.

Library preparation was by the immunoSEQ multiplex PCR assay. For most patients, high-throughput TCR-beta CDR3 sequencing of genomic DNA was performed by Adaptive Biotechnologies. In the original analysis: TCR sequencing data for roughly 17 patients were retrieved from Adaptive's ImmunoSEQ software; a few other patients were processed with MiXCR and VDJtools. CDR3 nucleotide sequences shared by donor and recipient were removed because the origin of these sequences could not be assigned. To count as alloreactive, a clone needed at least 2-fold expansion over unstimulated cells and a minimum CFSE-low frequency of 0.002% (template counts) or 0.001% (read counts). Clones detected in sequenced pre-transplant spleen, lymph node, or MLR CFSE-low populations of the donor or recipient were defined as mappable. The cumulative frequency of alloreactive clones was calculated as a percentage of all sequences, weighted by copy number. TCRdb limited this immuneACCESS table to in-frame rearrangements with V and J called. A share of clones is missing; checked studies link under half to unresolved V genes, and the rest is unexplained. V and J calls and clone size follow that table, whereas D and trimming were derived from the DNA. The sample profile shows roughly 80,000 clones; around 92% of them were found once. About 0.67% of the sample rests with the top ten.

In the first month after transplant, blood samples were collected up to 4 times, and after that at least monthly when available. Unmatched junction bases come to 10, with V trimmed by 6 bases and J by 0 bases. Measured from the cysteine to the phenylalanine, the CDR3 is 16 residues long. CDR3 DNA only is kept here, 48 bases in frame from base 1. The germline V gene provides CDR1 SGHTS and CDR2 YDEGEE. The sequence was collected from a human patient who received an intestinal transplant, so some T cells may come from the graft donor. The sequences come from PBMCs, collected 98 days after intestinal transplantation. The rearrangement joined TRBV5-8 to TRBJ2-3, with 7 bases matching TRBD2. The DNA sequence is given as TGTGCCAGCAAACTAGCGACCCACCCTAGCACAGATACGCAGTATTTT. It translates as CASKLATHPSTDTQYF.